This TCR beta chain comes out of a study of blood T cell repertoires in COVID-19. Study-level background: In each case, the material was cDNA or gDNA derived from T cells, B-cell-depleted T cells, or PBMCs.

Sequenced by immunoSEQ multiplex PCR; TCRdb stores in-frame clones only, minus some. Of about 200,000 clones listed, approximately 85% are singletons. The receptor comes from a woman aged 45 to 65 with active or convalescent COVID-19. Sequencing was carried out using peripheral blood.

The DNA for the CDR3 is TGTGCCAGCAGCTTGGGACAGGGGACACCCAATGAGCAGTTCTTC. It codes for CASSLGQGTPNEQFF. The chain uses TRBV7-3 and TRBJ2-1; the match to TRBD1 covers 10 bases. The ends lost 3 bases at V and 6 bases at J; junction bases unmatched: 5. This CDR3 comprises 15 residues. Germline lookup yields CDR1 SGHTA and CDR2 FQGTGA.